A selection of T cell receptor beta chains follows, all from one sample in a study of blood T cell repertoires in COVID-19. TCRdb keeps only in-frame clones here, not all; method: immunoSEQ multiplex PCR. Of 140,000 to 150,000 clones in the sample, 65% to 80% are singletons; the top ten hold roughly 15%. Sequencing input: peripheral blood. Source of these receptors: a man between 50 and 59 years old with acute or convalescent COVID-19. CDR3s include the opening cysteine and the closing phenylalanine or tryptophan. D genes are given only for firm matches. Only some rows state a clone size, as once, few, many or a class for expanded clones.

j_gene: TRBJ2-2; abundance: -; v_gene: TRBV28; d_gene: -; CDR3aa: CASSLLRLEPGELFF; CDR3nt: TGTGCCAGCAGTTTATTAAGACTTGAACCCGGGGAGCTGTTTTTT
j_gene: TRBJ1-1; abundance: few; v_gene: TRBV14; d_gene: TRBD1; CDR3aa: CASSQGQGLNTEAFF; CDR3nt: TGTGCCAGCAGCCAGGGACAGGGGTTGAACACTGAAGCTTTCTTT
j_gene: TRBJ2-2; abundance: -; v_gene: TRBV24-1; d_gene: TRBD1; CDR3aa: CATSDWDSGELFF; CDR3nt: TGTGCCACCAGTGATTGGGACAGCGGGGAGCTGTTTTTT
j_gene: TRBJ2-3; abundance: few; v_gene: TRBV5-1; d_gene: -; CDR3aa: CASSVDITTDTQYF; CDR3nt: TGCGCCAGCAGCGTCGACATTACCACAGATACGCAGTATTTT
j_gene: TRBJ2-5; abundance: -; v_gene: TRBV25-1; d_gene: -; CDR3aa: CASSEFGRETQYF; CDR3nt: TGTGCCAGCAGTGAATTTGGCCGAGAGACCCAGTACTTC
j_gene: TRBJ1-2; abundance: -; v_gene: TRBV14; d_gene: TRBD1; CDR3aa: CASSQARTGLAGYTF; CDR3nt: TGTGCCAGCAGCCAAGCTAGGACAGGGTTGGCTGGCTACACCTTC
j_gene: TRBJ1-4; abundance: -; v_gene: TRBV5-1; d_gene: TRBD1; CDR3aa: CASSGGTGGLTNEKLFF; CDR3nt: TGCGCCAGCAGCGGCGGGACAGGGGGCCTGACTAATGAAAAACTGTTTTTT
j_gene: TRBJ2-2; abundance: -; v_gene: TRBV27; d_gene: -; CDR3aa: CASTPWAGLSGGELFF; CDR3nt: TGTGCCAGCACCCCTTGGGCAGGGCTGAGTGGCGGGGAGCTGTTTTTT
j_gene: TRBJ2-1; abundance: -; v_gene: TRBV14; d_gene: -; CDR3aa: CASSQDQALLVYNEQFF; CDR3nt: TGTGCCAGCAGCCAAGATCAGGCTCTCTTAGTCTACAATGAGCAGTTCTTC
j_gene: TRBJ1-2; abundance: -; v_gene: TRBV5-1; d_gene: -; CDR3aa: CASSLDWYTF; CDR3nt: TGCGCCAGCAGCTTGGACTGGTACACCTTC